The clone carrying this TCR beta chain came up many times. Antigen: not known. This sample is part of a study of early T cells in non-severe SARS-CoV-2 infection. In the study overall: The input, bulk RNA from unsorted whole blood, was sequenced, and chains were unpaired.

General study results and limits: Clonotype matching in VDJdb favored anti-spike CD8 responses and did not capture private and CD4 specificities.

Unique molecular identifiers tagged individual cDNA molecules. MiXCR, run by TCRdb on the 5' RACE reads, gives a single entry per CDR3 protein. The sample consists of about 36,000 distinct CDR3 sequences, 6% to 7.5% of them appearing once. The TCR sequence derives from an adult who was a healthcare worker with PCR-confirmed SARS-CoV-2 infection or an uninfected control (not recorded which). Material: whole blood, obtained at baseline.

In nucleotides, the CDR3 is TGTGCCAGCAGTTCGCGCCGGGCCGGAAGCTCTGGGGCCAACGTCCTGACTTTC. Its protein is CASSSRRAGSSGANVLTF. The gene calls are TRBV27 and TRBJ2-6; no firm D call. CDR3 length: 18 residues. The ends were cut back, 4 bases at V and 0 bases at J, with 16 bases in the middle. The germline CDR1 and CDR2 sequences are MNHEY and SMNVEV (reference sequence).